The 29 T cell receptor beta chains in this list originate from one sample, sequenced in a study of blood T cell repertoires in COVID-19. Clones were sequenced by immunoSEQ multiplex PCR, and TCRdb holds only the in-frame ones, with some missing. The data show approximately 170,000 clones, about nine tenths seen once. Sample: peripheral blood. All receptors come from a woman in her seventies with acute or convalescent COVID-19.

CDR3 bases: TGTGCCAGCAGCCAGGGACAGGGGAAGGATCAGCCCCAGCATTTT. Its translation: CASSQGQGKDQPQHF. This sequence joins TRBV4-2 and TRBJ1-5, with TRBD1 matching 10 bases. The CDR3 is 15 residues long. CDR1 is LGHNA, CDR2 YNFKEQ, per germline. Germline trimming cut 3 bases from V and 5 bases from J; bases unmatched to any gene: 4.

The chain carries TRBV28 and TRBJ2-2, with TRBD1 matching over 7 bases. The V and J ends lost 6 bases and 5 bases, in that order; junction bases with no gene match: 12. Germline loops: CDR1 MDHEN, CDR2 SYDVKM. The CDR3 has 16 amino acids. The CDR3 DNA reads TGTGCCAGCAGAAACCGGGACAGTGGGAGAACCGGGGAGCTGTTTTTT. Translation gives CASRNRDSGRTGELFF.

J is TRBJ2-7 and V is TRBV29-1, with no clear D. The CDR3 is 14 amino acids. V lost 6 bases and J lost 2, with 17 bases in between. CDR1 SQVTM and CDR2 ANQGSEA come from the germline V gene. CDR3 loop: CSVVGSADTYEQYF. The CDR3 nucleotides are TGCAGCGTAGTTGGCAGCGCGGATACCTACGAGCAGTACTTC.

V and J are TRBV12-3 or TRBV12-4 and TRBJ1-6; D remains unclear. This CDR3 has 13 residues. V was shortened by 5 bases and J by 7 bases, with 9 bases between the two germline ends. This CDR3 reads CASSESENSPLHF. In nucleotides, the CDR3 is TGTGCCAGCAGTGAGTCCGAAAATTCACCCCTCCACTTT.

V gene TRBV29-1 combines with J gene TRBJ2-2, with 8 bases identical to TRBD1. Trimming at V came to 8 bases and at J to 3 bases, leaving 17 bases not matched to a gene. Germline loops: CDR1 SQVTM, CDR2 ANQGSEA. This CDR3 region has 17 residues. The DNA for the CDR3 is TGCAGCCCCCGACGATGGGGCAGGGGGCTGGACACCGGGGAGCTGTTTTTT. Translation: CSPRRWGRGLDTGELFF.

V usage is TRBV5-4 and J usage is TRBJ2-5; 8 nucleotides align to TRBD1. The germline V gene encodes CDR1 SGHNT and CDR2 YYREEE (reference sequence). The CDR3 sequence is 16 residues long. V was clipped by 5 bases and J by 5 bases; unmatched bases: 14. The CDR3 DNA reads TGTGCCAGCAGTAGGGGGTTCCAGGGGGCGAGGGAGACCCAGTACTTC. Translation gives CASSRGFQGARETQYF.

J is TRBJ1-5 and V is TRBV18; the D is unclear. The CDR3 sequence is 15 residues long. Trimming removed 2 bases from V and 5 bases from J, with 13 bases in between. Germline V gives CDR1 KGHSH, CDR2 LQKENI. CDR3 sequence reads: CASSPMSGADQPQHF. The DNA of the CDR3 is TGTGCCAGCTCACCAATGAGCGGCGCGGATCAGCCCCAGCATTTT.

The J gene is TRBJ1-5, the V gene TRBV19, with D unclear. The CDR3 loop spans 16 amino acids. The ends were cut back, 5 bases at V and 0 bases at J, with 14 bases in the middle. Germline loops: CDR1 LNHDA, CDR2 SQIVND (reference sequence). DNA for the CDR3: TGTGCCAGTAGTCCCGTCGGGGTGTATAGCAATCAGCCCCAGCATTTT. It specifies CASSPVGVYSNQPQHF.

This chain connects TRBV19 to TRBJ2-1; D call uncertain. Looked up from germline, CDR1 is LNHDA and CDR2 is SQIVND (reference sequence). There are 11 residues in the CDR3. V gave up 7 bases and J gave up 6 bases, with 7 bases separating them. CDR3 sequence (DNA): TGTGCCAGTATCAAGAGCAATGAGCAGTTCTTC. This gives the protein CASIKSNEQFF.

This chain joins TRBV18 and TRBJ2-4; D gene ambiguous. Trimming pared 2 bases from V and 5 bases from J, leaving 10 bases between. Germline V gives CDR1 KGHSH, CDR2 LQKENI. CDR3 length equals 14 residues. The CDR3 coding sequence is TGTGCCAGCTCACCATCGAGTGGAGAAAACATTCAGTACTTC. Protein product: CASSPSSGENIQYF.

The gene calls are TRBV7-2 and TRBJ1-5; D perhaps matches TRBD1 (6 bases). V lost 2 bases and J 1 base, leaving 12 bases between the germline ends. Germline loops: CDR1 SGHTA, CDR2 FQGNSA. CDR3 length equals 16 residues. Here the CDR3 DNA reads TGTGCCAGCAGCTTACAGGGGACTACGAGCAATCAGCCCCAGCATTTT. It specifies CASSLQGTTSNQPQHF. The entire variable domain, with the rest obtained from reference TRBV7-2 and TRBJ1-5, is as follows: GAGVSQSPSNKVTEKGKDVELRCDPISGHTALYWYRQSLGQGLEFLIYFQGNSAPDKSGLPSDRFSAERTGGSVSTLTIQRTQQEDSAVYLCASSLQGTTSNQPQHFGDGTRLSIL.

The CDR3, as DNA: TGTGCCAGCAGTAGGGGGACAATTACTGAAGCTTTCTTT. This sequence encodes CASSRGTITEAFF. This sequence joins TRBV12-3 or TRBV12-4 and TRBJ1-1; tentative D call: TRBD1 (6 bases). The CDR3 totals 13 residues. V was trimmed by 5 bases and J by 5 bases, leaving 12 bases between them.

The chain joins TRBV6-6 to TRBJ2-1, with D tentatively TRBD1 (6 bases). Germline V CDR1 and CDR2: MNHNY, SVGAGI (reference sequence). The CDR3 has 16 residues. Between the trimmed V and J ends, which lost 0 bases and 7 bases, there was a span of 16 bases. The CDR3 loop reads CASSYSFQGKSNEQFF. The CDR3 DNA is TGTGCCAGCAGTTACTCGTTTCAGGGGAAGTCGAATGAGCAGTTCTTC.

The J gene is TRBJ2-5, the V gene TRBV10-3, with D perhaps matching TRBD2 (6 bases). Trimming left V 8 bases short and J 12 bases short, with 13 bases between. Germline lookup yields CDR1 ENHRY and CDR2 SYGVKD. The CDR3 spans 10 residues. CDR3 in DNA: TGTGCCATCGGTGCGGGACTTAAGTACTTC. It encodes CAIGAGLKYF.

This clone was counted between two and nine times. This sequence joins TRBV10-2 and TRBJ1-2; D unresolved. There are 14 residues in the CDR3. The germline V and J ends were trimmed by 6 bases and 2 bases, with 13 bases remaining between them. Germline assignment: CDR1 WSHSY and CDR2 SAAADI. CDR3 sequence: CASSISQNNYGYTF. CDR3 DNA: TGCGCCAGCAGCATCTCACAGAACAACTATGGCTACACCTTC.

The V and J genes are TRBV30 and TRBJ1-1, with D perhaps TRBD1 (5 bases). Germline-derived CDR1 and CDR2 are GTSNPN and SVGIG (reference sequence). This CDR3 region has 13 residues. The V and J ends lost 5 bases and 6 bases respectively, with 16 bases between them. CDR3 DNA sequence: TGTGCCTGGGTGAAACGGGGGAGGGCTGAAGCTTTCTTT. Residues: CAWVKRGRAEAFF.

This clone turned up a few times. The chain combines TRBV5-4 with TRBJ1-2; D gene ambiguous. Germline V CDR1 and CDR2: SGHNT, YYREEE (reference sequence). V lost 1 base, J lost 0 bases, and 4 bases lay in between. The CDR3 has 13 residues. The CDR3 loop reads CASSLSANYGYTF. The CDR3 DNA reads as TGTGCCAGCAGCTTGTCCGCTAACTATGGCTACACCTTC.

This chain uses TRBV5-1 with TRBJ2-7; the match to TRBD1 covers 7 bases. This CDR3 spans 16 amino acids. CDR1 and CDR2 (germline): SGHRS, YFSETQ. The ends lost 4 bases at V and 3 bases at J; junction bases unmatched: 13. CDR3 coding DNA: TGCGCCAGCAGCCCCACGACAGGGATGATTTACTACGAGCAGTACTTC. This sequence encodes CASSPTTGMIYYEQYF.

V and J are TRBV19 and TRBJ1-2, with 7 bases aligning to TRBD1. CDR3 length: 13 amino acids. Germline trimming cut 5 bases from V and 4 bases from J; bases unmatched to any gene: 4. The germline V gene encodes CDR1 LNHDA and CDR2 SQIVND (reference sequence). The CDR3 reads CASSRQGPYGYTF. CDR3 in DNA: TGTGCCAGTAGTCGACAGGGTCCCTATGGCTACACCTTC.

In DNA, the CDR3 is TGTGCCAGCAGCCAAAGTCAAGGGACAGGGCTTCTTGAGCAGTTCTTC. Protein: CASSQSQGTGLLEQFF. This chain uses TRBV14 with TRBJ2-1, with 9 bases that match TRBD1. Germline V gene data show CDR1 as SGHDN and CDR2 as FVKESK. The length of the CDR3 is 16 residues. The V gene end was trimmed by 2 bases and the J gene end by 9 bases; junction bases not matched to a gene: 11.

This clone was recorded once. This sequence joins TRBV6-1 and TRBJ1-5, with D unresolved. Germline V gene sequence: CDR1 MNHNS, CDR2 SASEGT. Trimming stripped 1 base from V and 3 bases from J, with 10 bases between. The length of the CDR3 is 15 residues. The CDR3 sequence is CASSEGAVSNQPQHF. The CDR3 DNA reads as TGTGCCAGCAGTGAAGGGGCAGTCTCCAATCAGCCCCAGCATTTT.

CDR3 protein: CASSSAGDRGNEQFF. The CDR3 DNA reads TGTGCCAGCAGCTCCGCGGGGGACAGGGGAAATGAGCAGTTCTTC. The rearrangement links TRBV11-3 to TRBJ2-1; 10 bases are a match to TRBD1. V lost 4 bases, J lost 7 bases, and 7 bases stayed unmatched. Germline V lookup: CDR1 SGHNT, CDR2 YENEEA. This CDR3 contains 15 residues.

The gene calls are TRBV25-1 and TRBJ1-4, with 9 bases lining up with TRBD1. The V gene's germline CDR1 is MGHDK and CDR2 SYGVNS. J was trimmed by 0 bases and V by 4 bases; bases with no gene match: 0. This CDR3 has 15 residues. The CDR3 region has the DNA TGTGCCAGCAGTGGGGACAGGGCAACTAATGAAAAACTGTTTTTT. It yields the protein CASSGDRATNEKLFF.

This chain links TRBV2 with TRBJ2-3; TRBD1 is a possible D gene (5 bases). CDR1 is SNHLY, CDR2 FYNNEI, per germline. The V end was cut by 3 bases, the J end by 5 bases, with 12 bases between. The CDR3 runs 14 residues. In nucleotides, the CDR3 is TGTGCCAGCAGTGAGAAGGGGTTCGGAGATACGCAGTATTTT. It specifies CASSEKGFGDTQYF.

V usage is TRBV11-3 and J usage is TRBJ2-3, with D possibly being TRBD2 (7 bases). The V gene's germline CDR1 is SGHNT and CDR2 YENEEA. Trimming took off 1 base at V and 4 bases at J, with 18 bases between the two ends. The CDR3 runs 17 residues. DNA for the CDR3: TGTGCCAGCAGCTTAGGGAGCTGGGGGGGCCTTTCAGATACGCAGTATTTT. It encodes CASSLGSWGGLSDTQYF.

This rearrangement joins TRBV2 to TRBJ1-5; D is possibly TRBD1 (5 bases). The CDR3 has 13 residues. The V gene's germline CDR1 is SNHLY and CDR2 FYNNEI. Trimming stripped 8 bases from V and 0 bases from J, with 8 bases between. The CDR3 coding sequence is TGTGCCAGCCAACAGGATAGCAATCAGCCCCAGCATTTT. Amino acids: CASQQDSNQPQHF.

The chain joins TRBV7-2 to TRBJ1-3, with 8 bases identical to TRBD1. V was clipped by 3 bases and J by 4 bases; unmatched bases: 14. From germline, CDR1 is SGHTA and CDR2 FQGNSA. The CDR3 extends over 18 amino acids. DNA for the CDR3: TGTGCCAGCAGCTTTGACGGCAGGGGGCCAGCGTCGGGAAACACCATATATTTT. Its translation: CASSFDGRGPASGNTIYF.

The chain joins TRBV5-1 to TRBJ1-4; 7 nucleotides agree with TRBD1. The CDR3 has 16 residues. With V trimmed by 0 bases and J by 5 bases, 7 bases remained unmatched. Looked up from germline, CDR1 is SGHRS and CDR2 is YFSETQ. The CDR3 sequence is CASSLVRQGMNEKLFF. As DNA, the CDR3 is TGCGCCAGCAGCTTGGTCCGACAGGGAATGAATGAAAAACTGTTTTTT.

The chain employs TRBV30 and TRBJ1-5, with unresolved D. Germline values: CDR1 GTSNPN, CDR2 SVGIG (reference sequence). V was clipped by 1 base and J by 5 bases, with 9 bases between them. The CDR3 totals 13 residues. This chain's CDR3 is CAWSGRADQPQHF. The CDR3 DNA follows: TGTGCCTGGAGTGGGAGGGCAGATCAGCCCCAGCATTTT. The full variable domain, rest sourced from reference TRBV30 and TRBJ1-5, is SQTIHQWPATLVQPVGSPLSLECTVEGTSNPNLYWYRQAAGRGLQLLFYSVGIGQISSEVPQNLSASRPQDRQFILSSKKLLLSDSGFYLCAWSGRADQPQHFGDGTRLSIL.